This section outlines one TCR beta chain sequence together with its context. This sample is drawn from a study of blood T cell repertoires in COVID-19. Across the study: Collection of acute and convalescent COVID-19 samples took place in the United States, Italy and Spain. PBMCs, B-cell-depleted T cells, or T cells provided the cDNA or gDNA that made up the material.

Only in-frame clones appear in the TCRdb table, and some are missing; sequencing was by immunoSEQ multiplex PCR. The profile shows under 250,000 clones, about 82% of them singletons. Seattle's enrolled individuals joined amid active infection and were then monitored longitudinally. From germline, CDR1 is DFQATT and CDR2 SNEGSKA (reference sequence). Trimming removed 3 bases at V and 4 bases at J, with 15 bases between. The CDR3 length is 14 residues. The clonotype was recovered from a woman aged 70-85 years with COVID-19, enrolled during active disease. Sequencing input: peripheral blood. The J gene is TRBJ2-5, the V gene TRBV20-1; D ambiguous. The CDR3 nucleotides read TGCAGTGCTAGTTCCGGGTACGCCCCAGAGACCCAGTACTTC. Its translation: CSASSGYAPETQYF.